The sequence of this TCR beta chain was determined in a study of cytomegalovirus exposure and HLA in healthy donors. This clone was seen once. Its cognate antigen is unknown. A multiplex PCR was run with 60 Vbeta primers and 13 Jbeta primers. Repertoires were generated with immunoSEQ multiplex PCR, while TCRdb's copy carries only in-frame clones and drops some. The top ten hold more than 1.4% of the sample, which has roughly 150,000 clones, around 80% seen once. This CDR3 comprises 19 residues. Germline V gene sequence: CDR1 SGHAT, CDR2 FQDESV (reference sequence). The V segment lost 7 bases and the J segment 2 bases; nucleotides outside the gene matches: 19. Study-level findings and limits: Later analysis found that TCR beta chains associated with HLA were more clonally expanded than other, equally common chains.

This receptor was obtained from a male donor in good health and CMV-seronegative. The J gene is TRBJ2-3, the V gene TRBV11-1; 9 bases fit TRBD1. Sequencing was done on a sample of PBMCs. The CDR3 DNA reads TGTGCCAGCAATTTCGGGAGATGGACAGGGGTCGTTCCCACAGATACGCAGTATTTT. Its translation: CASNFGRWTGVVPTDTQYF. Using reference TRBV11-1 and TRBJ2-3 for the parts outside the CDR3, the full variable domain is EAEVAQSPRYKITEKSQAVAFWCDPISGHATLYWYRQILGQGPELLVQFQDESVVDDSQLPKDRFSAERLKGVDSTLKIQPAELGDSAMYLCASNFGRWTGVVPTDTQYFGPGTRLTVL.